Below are 17 T cell receptor beta chains sequenced from a single sample in a study of T cell clonotyping in hematopoietic cell transplantation. Time point given: recipient sample about 28 days before transplant, after cytoreduction. Only in-frame clones appear in the TCRdb table, and some are missing; sequencing was by immunoSEQ multiplex PCR. The table records about 76,000 clones, approximately 95% of them present only once. This sample comprised peripheral blood mononuclear cells, obtained before stem cell transplant. Source of these receptors: a woman in her fifties or sixties with acute myeloid leukemia. Some clones in this sample may be carry-over from other donors' samples.

This clone was detected only once. The rearrangement joins TRBV7-3 to TRBJ2-7; tentatively, D is TRBD1 (5 bases). V shed 5 bases and J shed 3 bases, with 11 bases lying between them. Germline V gene data show CDR1 as SGHTA and CDR2 as FQGTGA. The CDR3 spans 13 residues. The CDR3: CASSPQGVYEQYF. Here the CDR3 DNA reads TGTGCCAGCAGCCCGCAGGGTGTCTACGAGCAGTACTTC. The variable domain in full, with the rest retrieved from reference TRBV7-3 and TRBJ2-7, is GAGVSQTPSNKVTEKGKYVELRCDPISGHTALYWYRQSLGQGPEFLIYFQGTGAADDSGLPNDRFFAVRPEGSVSTLKIQRTERGDSAVYLCASSPQGVYEQYFGPGTRLTVT.

The chain carries TRBV28 and TRBJ1-1; TRBD1 matches 7 bases. This CDR3 has 15 amino acids. Germline CDR1 reads MDHEN; CDR2 reads SYDVKM. With V trimmed by 4 bases and J by 5 bases, 10 bases remained unmatched. CDR3 nucleotides: TGTGCCAGCAGTTACAGGGGTAGGTCTACGACTGAAGCTTTCTTT. Residues: CASSYRGRSTTEAFF.

For this clone: Germline and junction disagree at one end, which may indicate a read error. The gene calls are TRBV7-7 and TRBJ2-2; no definite D call. The length of the CDR3 is 15 residues. Germline CDR1 and CDR2: SSHAT and FNYEAQ (reference sequence). CDR3 region: CASSLGAPLTGELFF. Written as DNA, the CDR3 is TGTGCTAGCAGCTTAGGAGCGCCGCTCACCGGGGAGCTGTTTTTT.

The J gene is TRBJ1-5, the V gene TRBV7-9, with 10 bases aligning to TRBD1. Per the germline V gene, CDR1 is SEHNR and CDR2 is FQNEAQ (reference sequence). The CDR3 runs 16 residues. The V and J ends lost 1 base and 6 bases, in that order; junction bases with no gene match: 6. CDR3 sequence reads: CASSLDMGQGTQPQHF. The DNA of the CDR3 is TGTGCCAGCAGCTTAGATATGGGACAGGGGACTCAGCCCCAGCATTTT.

The chain links TRBV11-2 to TRBJ1-1; D unresolved. Germline assignment: CDR1 SGHAT and CDR2 FQNNGV. The V gene lost 2 bases and the J gene lost 10 bases, with 23 bases spanning the gap. CDR3 size: 16 residues. The CDR3 region is CASSLLTTGPPGGAFF. The CDR3 DNA reads as TGTGCCAGCAGCTTATTAACCACCGGGCCCCCGGGCGGAGCTTTCTTT. Using reference TRBV11-2 and TRBJ1-1 for the parts outside the CDR3, the full variable domain is EAGVAQSPRYKIIEKRQSVAFWCNPISGHATLYWYQQILGQGPKLLIQFQNNGVVDDSQLPKDRFSAERLKGVDSTLKIQPAKLEDSAVYLCASSLLTTGPPGGAFFGQGTRLTVV.

The chain has TRBV10-1 and TRBJ2-1, with a tentative D call TRBD2 (5 bases). In germline, CDR1 is WNHNN, CDR2 SYGVQD (reference sequence). This CDR3 comprises 16 residues. Trimming left V 4 bases short and J 2 bases short, with 15 bases between. CDR3 DNA: TGCGCCAGCAGTGGTCCGCGGGTGGATGCCTACAATGAGCAGTTCTTC. It encodes CASSGPRVDAYNEQFF.

The CDR3 DNA sequence: TGTGCCAGTAGTATAGTTGACTACAATGAGCAGTTCTTC. It encodes CASSIVDYNEQFF. This chain links TRBV19 with TRBJ2-1; no clear D gene. Germline values: CDR1 LNHDA, CDR2 SQIVND (reference sequence). CDR3 length: 13 amino acids. V dropped 1 base and J dropped 3 bases, with 4 bases sitting between them.

The rearrangement joins TRBV6-1 to TRBJ1-1; D not certain. This CDR3 contains 18 residues. The V gene's germline CDR1 is MNHNS and CDR2 SASEGT. Trimming left V 4 bases short and J 4 bases short, with 25 bases between. The CDR3, as DNA: TGTGCCAGCAGTGTAACAACGGGTTCAGCCGACGATGGCACTGAAGCTTTCTTT. Amino acids: CASSVTTGSADDGTEAFF.

This clone was observed once. The chain uses TRBV7-6 and TRBJ2-1; perhaps D is TRBD1 or TRBD2 (5 bases each). The length of the CDR3 is 15 residues. Germline CDR1 and CDR2: SGHVS and FNYEAQ. The ends were cut back, 7 bases at V and 8 bases at J, with 21 bases in the middle. CDR3 in DNA: TGTGCCAGCACTCCAGCAGGGAGCCGGTTCTATGAGCAGTTCTTC. Its protein product is CASTPAGSRFYEQFF.

The V and J genes are TRBV5-1 and TRBJ2-3; 7 nucleotides line up with TRBD2. V was clipped by 3 bases and J by 0 bases; unmatched bases: 7. The CDR3 is 16 amino acids. Per the germline V gene, CDR1 is SGHRS and CDR2 is YFSETQ. CDR3 nucleotides: TGCGCCAGCAGCTGGACTCGCGGGGGTAGCACAGATACGCAGTATTTT. It is translated as CASSWTRGGSTDTQYF.

The V and J genes are TRBV29-1 and TRBJ2-7; TRBD2 aligns across 14 bases. The CDR3 is made up of 18 amino acids. The germline gives CDR1 SQVTM, CDR2 ANQGSEA. Trimming took 6 bases from V and 4 from J; bases not matched to a gene: 17. The CDR3 DNA sequence: TGCAGCGTCTGCCCGGGACAACCGGGACTAGCGGGAGTGTACGAGCAGTACTTC. Protein: CSVCPGQPGLAGVYEQYF.

The table lists this clone with a count of one. The CDR3 here is CASTPAGSSYEQYF. Written as DNA, the CDR3 is TGTGCCAGTACCCCGGCAGGGTCCTCCTACGAGCAGTACTTC. The rearrangement uses TRBV19 and TRBJ2-7, with D perhaps TRBD1 (5 bases). Germline loops: CDR1 LNHDA, CDR2 SQIVND (reference sequence). V shed 7 bases and J shed 0 bases, with 13 bases lying between them. This CDR3 spans 14 amino acids.

The chain joins TRBV4-1 to TRBJ1-1, with no clear D. Germline V gene lookup returns CDR1 MGHRA and CDR2 YSYEKL. The CDR3 is 15 amino acids. V shed 1 base and J shed 1 base, with 10 bases lying between them. DNA of the CDR3: TGCGCCAGCAGCCAAGGGGTTAGCAAGAACACTGAAGCTTTCTTT. Protein: CASSQGVSKNTEAFF.

The genes are TRBV27 and TRBJ1-4; tentatively, D is TRBD1 (5 bases). V was trimmed by 0 bases and J by 7 bases, leaving 12 bases between them. The CDR3 totals 15 residues. Germline CDR1 is MNHEY and CDR2 is SMNVEV (reference sequence). The CDR3, as DNA: TGTGCCAGCAGTTTATCAAGGCAGGGTGGTGAAAAACTGTTTTTT. Amino acids: CASSLSRQGGEKLFF.

V gene TRBV19 combines with J gene TRBJ2-2, with 14 bases matching TRBD2. Losses at the gene ends were 3 bases for V and 7 bases for J; bases not matched to a gene: 13. Germline CDR1 LNHDA, CDR2 SQIVND (reference sequence). The CDR3 runs to 19 residues. The CDR3: CASSILPGLAGVEVGELFF. CDR3 bases: TGTGCCAGTAGTATTCTGCCGGGACTAGCGGGAGTTGAGGTCGGGGAGCTGTTTTTT. The entire variable domain, with the rest obtained from reference TRBV19 and TRBJ2-2, is as follows: DGGITQSPKYLFRKEGQNVTLSCEQNLNHDAMYWYRQDPGQGLRLIYYSQIVNDFQKGDIAEGYSVSREKKESFPLTVTSAQKNPTAFYLCASSILPGLAGVEVGELFFGEGSRLTVL.

V gene TRBV7-2 combines with J gene TRBJ2-5, with D tentatively TRBD1 (5 bases). Germline-derived CDR1 and CDR2 are SGHTA and FQGNSA. This CDR3 contains 15 residues. V was pared by 7 bases and J by 4 bases, with 19 bases between. CDR3 region: CASTPPSGFRETQYF. The CDR3 DNA reads as TGTGCCAGCACCCCGCCCTCAGGGTTTAGAGAGACCCAGTACTTC. The full variable domain, with the rest looked up from reference TRBV7-2 and TRBJ2-5, is GAGVSQSPSNKVTEKGKDVELRCDPISGHTALYWYRQSLGQGLEFLIYFQGNSAPDKSGLPSDRFSAERTGGSVSTLTIQRTQQEDSAVYLCASTPPSGFRETQYFGPGTRLLVL.

The chain recombines TRBV5-1 with TRBJ1-3; perhaps TRBD1 as D (5 bases). V was trimmed by 0 bases and J by 0 bases, leaving 7 bases between them. The germline V gene encodes CDR1 SGHRS and CDR2 YFSETQ. The CDR3 is 15 residues long. The DNA of the CDR3 is TGCGCCAGCAGCTTGGCTGGGGGCTCTGGAAACACCATATATTTT. It yields the protein CASSLAGGSGNTIYF.